The sequence of this T cell receptor (beta chain) was determined in a study of T cell repertoires in cytomegalovirus infection. Study as a whole: Selection of CMV epitopes for the study included recently identified HLA-C-restricted and well-studied HLA-B-restricted ones. The public TCR beta signatures pointed to both CMV infection and matching HLA type. General study points: Cumulative public TCR beta family frequency identified carriers of CMV plus the relevant HLA.

TCRdb called the reads again in MiXCR, with one record for every CDR3 protein. The sample includes about 920,000 distinct CDR3 sequences, more than 25% of them seen just once. As concerns this clonotype: Its specificity is not known.

Sequencing was performed on cultured CD8+ T cells from PBMCs, taken from culture after CMV antigen stimulation. The TCR was taken from a human donor in good health (CMV status not recorded). Some clones in this sample may be carry-over from other donors' samples.

The CDR3 sequence: CAISESEGANTEAFF. The CDR3 bases are TGTGCCATCAGTGAGTCTGAGGGGGCCAACACTGAAGCTTTCTTT. The chain joins TRBV10-3 to TRBJ1-1; 7 bases are a match to TRBD1. The CDR3 length is 15 residues. The V and J ends lost 0 bases and 2 bases, in that order; junction bases with no gene match: 3. Germline CDR1 and CDR2: ENHRY and SYGVKD.